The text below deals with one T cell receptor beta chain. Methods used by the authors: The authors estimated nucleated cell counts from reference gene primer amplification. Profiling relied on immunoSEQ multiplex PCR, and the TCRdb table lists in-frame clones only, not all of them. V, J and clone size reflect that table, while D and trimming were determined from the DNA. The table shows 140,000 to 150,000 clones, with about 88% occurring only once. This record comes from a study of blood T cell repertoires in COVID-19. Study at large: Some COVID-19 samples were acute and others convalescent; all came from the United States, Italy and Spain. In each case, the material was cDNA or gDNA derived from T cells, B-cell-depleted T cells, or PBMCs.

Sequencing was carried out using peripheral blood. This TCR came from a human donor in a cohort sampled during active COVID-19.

The CDR3, as DNA: TGTGCCAGCAAACAGACGAACACCGGGGAGCTGTTTTTT. Protein sequence: CASKQTNTGELFF. The rearrangement links TRBV2 to TRBJ2-2; D not certain. The CDR3 has 13 amino acids. Germline CDR1 and CDR2: SNHLY and FYNNEI. V was clipped by 7 bases and J by 0 bases, with 6 bases between them.